This T cell receptor (beta chain) is drawn from a study of shared clonotypes between healthy human individuals. Original methodology: Because ImmunoSEQ provided only junction sequences with no quality scores, the filtering differed. Produced via immunoSEQ multiplex PCR; TCRdb's table is partial and in-frame only. Clonal size and the V and J genes are those of that table, whereas D and trimming came from the DNA. The sample consists of hundreds of thousands of clones, around 97% of them appearing once. This CDR3 has 12 residues. Germline lookup yields CDR1 MDHEN and CDR2 SYDVKM. V lost 2 bases to trimming and J lost 11 bases, with 10 bases between them. With regard to this clone: Its antigen is undetermined.

General observations from the study: Naive subsets generally exceeded memory subsets in estimated richness. The study found about 5% of naive CD4 clonotypes shared across a handful of donors.

This sequence joins TRBV28 and TRBJ1-5; D uncertain. This clonotype was sampled from a woman in her twenties or thirties in good health. The sample consisted of naive CD4+ T cells sorted from blood. Documented subset: CD45RA+ positively selected. The CDR3 is CASSLGDLAQHF. CDR3 nucleotides: TGTGCCAGCAGTTTAGGAGATTTGGCCCAGCATTTT.